Below, 30 T cell receptor beta chains from the same sample are listed, as sequenced in a study of cytotoxic CD8 clonotypes in ibrutinib-treated CLL. The assay was immunoSEQ multiplex PCR, and TCRdb's table has in-frame clones only and misses some. Among 130,000 or so clones, 77% were seen once, and the ten largest hold around 30%. The sequences come from PBMCs, collected after 12 months of ibrutinib treatment. These TCRs come from a human donor with chronic lymphocytic leukemia.

This rearrangement joins TRBV19 to TRBJ2-1; 8 positions agree with TRBD2. The CDR3 has 14 residues. Germline V lookup: CDR1 LNHDA, CDR2 SQIVND (reference sequence). V lost 6 bases and J lost 4; bases outside the gene matches: 5. The DNA for the CDR3 is TGTGCCAGTAGGTCCAGCGGGGGATACAATGAGCAGTTCTTC. Its protein product is CASRSSGGYNEQFF.

The rearrangement uses TRBV15 and TRBJ2-7, with TRBD1 matching 8 bases. Trimming took 8 bases from V and 5 from J; bases not matched to a gene: 14. The CDR3 sequence is 15 residues long. CDR1 is LNHNV, CDR2 YYDKDF, per germline (reference sequence). CDR3 coding DNA: TGTGCCACCCGTCCCCCAGGGACAGGTTCCAACGAGCAGTACTTC. Protein sequence: CATRPPGTGSNEQYF.

This clone was counted between two and nine times. CDR3 coding DNA: TGTGCCAGCAGCTCCATAAGCTTAGCCGGACAGCTCTATGGCTACACCTTC. Translating gives CASSSISLAGQLYGYTF. This chain connects TRBV11-2 to TRBJ1-2; D might be TRBD1 (6 bases). Germline V CDR1 and CDR2: SGHAT, FQNNGV. Trimming left V 4 bases short and J 4 bases short, with 22 bases between. The CDR3 has 17 amino acids.

The chain recombines TRBV13 with TRBJ2-1; 10 positions match TRBD2. Germline V gene lookup returns CDR1 PRHDT and CDR2 FYEKMQ (reference sequence). The CDR3 totals 20 residues. Germline trimming cut 2 bases from V and 7 bases from J; bases unmatched to any gene: 20. CDR3 in DNA: TGTGCCAGCAGCTTATTCCGGCGTGAAGCGGGGGGGCCGTTCGGAAATGAGCAGTTCTTC. Translated: CASSLFRREAGGPFGNEQFF.

The chain uses TRBV27 and TRBJ2-7, with 9 nucleotides matching TRBD1. The CDR3 consists of 15 residues. Looked up from germline, CDR1 is MNHEY and CDR2 is SMNVEV (reference sequence). The V gene end was trimmed by 4 bases and the J gene end by 3 bases; junction bases not matched to a gene: 7. CDR3 in amino acids: CASSSLGQGFYEQYF. The CDR3 DNA sequence: TGTGCCAGCAGTTCCCTGGGACAGGGTTTCTACGAGCAGTACTTC.

The chain carries TRBV14 and TRBJ2-3, with 8 nucleotides matching TRBD2. Germline CDR1 reads SGHDN; CDR2 reads FVKESK. There are 15 residues in the CDR3. V was pared by 2 bases and J by 1 base, with 2 bases of the junction left unmatched. CDR3 residues: CASSQQTSGTDTQYF. The CDR3 nucleotides are TGTGCCAGCAGCCAACAGACTAGCGGCACAGATACGCAGTATTTT.

The chain uses TRBV9 and TRBJ2-3; TRBD1 is a possible D gene (5 bases). The germline gives CDR1 SGDLS, CDR2 YYNGEE. The ends were cut back, 4 bases at V and 2 bases at J, with 14 bases in the middle. The CDR3 has 15 amino acids. CDR3 residues: CASSTAGFITDTQYF. CDR3 nucleotides: TGTGCCAGCAGCACCGCAGGGTTTATCACAGATACGCAGTATTTT. The full variable domain, completed using reference TRBV9 and TRBJ2-3, is DSGVTQTPKHLITATGQRVTLRCSPRSGDLSVYWYQQSLDQGLQFLIQYYNGEERAKGNILERFSAQQFPDLHSELNLSSLELGDSALYFCASSTAGFITDTQYFGPGTRLTVL.

This chain links TRBV7-2 with TRBJ2-7; TRBD1 might be the D (5 bases). V lost 1 base, J lost 3 bases, and 16 bases lay in between. Germline V lookup: CDR1 SGHTA, CDR2 FQGNSA. The CDR3 extends over 16 amino acids. CDR3 region: CASSLGQGRFGYEQYF. CDR3 DNA sequence: TGTGCCAGCAGCTTAGGGCAGGGTCGTTTCGGCTACGAGCAGTACTTC.

The gene calls are TRBV5-1 and TRBJ1-4; D not certain. Trimming took 0 bases from V and 2 from J, leaving 11 bases between them. This CDR3 spans 16 amino acids. The V gene's germline CDR1 is SGHRS and CDR2 YFSETQ. As DNA, the CDR3 is TGCGCCAGCAGCTTGGCCAGCACAAACACTAATGAAAAACTGTTTTTT. Protein: CASSLASTNTNEKLFF. The full variable domain, in which reference TRBV5-1 and TRBJ1-4 provide the parts outside the CDR3, is KAGVTQTPRYLIKTRGQQVTLSCSPISGHRSVSWYQQTPGQGLQFLFEYFSETQRNKGNFPGRFSGRQFSNSRSEMNVSTLELGDSALYLCASSLASTNTNEKLFFGSGTQLSVL.

The V gene is TRBV28, the J gene TRBJ1-2, with a tentative D call TRBD1 (6 bases). Germline V gives CDR1 MDHEN, CDR2 SYDVKM. V was pared by 3 bases and J by 4 bases, with 12 bases between. CDR3 size: 14 residues. The CDR3 sequence: CASSLKGGFYGYTF. The DNA for the CDR3 is TGTGCCAGCAGTTTGAAGGGGGGCTTCTATGGCTACACCTTC.

The J gene is TRBJ2-7, the V gene TRBV11-3; 8 positions agree with TRBD1. The CDR3 extends over 15 amino acids. Looked up from germline, CDR1 is SGHNT and CDR2 is YENEEA. Trimming at V came to 2 bases and at J to 4 bases, leaving 7 bases not matched to a gene. The CDR3 sequence is CASSLLAGGSYEQYF. The CDR3 DNA sequence: TGTGCCAGCAGCTTACTCGCAGGGGGCTCTTACGAGCAGTACTTC.

The chain is built from TRBV5-1 and TRBJ1-4; no clear D gene. Trimming took off 6 bases at V and 0 bases at J, with 12 bases between the two ends. Germline V gene sequence: CDR1 SGHRS, CDR2 YFSETQ. The CDR3 is 15 amino acids. CDR3 sequence (DNA): TGCGCCAGCAAATCCGGTTCGACAACTAATGAAAAACTGTTTTTT. Its translation: CASKSGSTTNEKLFF. The whole variable domain, filled in from reference TRBV5-1 and TRBJ1-4, reads KAGVTQTPRYLIKTRGQQVTLSCSPISGHRSVSWYQQTPGQGLQFLFEYFSETQRNKGNFPGRFSGRQFSNSRSEMNVSTLELGDSALYLCASKSGSTTNEKLFFGSGTQLSVL.

CDR3 sequence: CAIRDRDSYEQYF. The CDR3, as DNA: TGTGCCATCAGGGACAGGGACTCCTACGAGCAGTACTTC. The chain employs TRBV10-3 and TRBJ2-7; TRBD1 matches 8 bases. Germline trimming cut 6 bases from V and 0 bases from J; bases unmatched to any gene: 1. This CDR3 is 13 amino acids long. Looked up from germline, CDR1 is ENHRY and CDR2 is SYGVKD.

The CDR3 coding sequence is TGTGCCTTTCAGACAGGGAGCTACGAGCAGTACTTC. This translates into CAFQTGSYEQYF. V usage is TRBV30 and J usage is TRBJ2-5, with 7 bases fitting TRBD1. Near its end, the DNA agrees better with TRBJ2-7, so the J call may be wrong. Germline CDR1 reads GTSNPN; CDR2 reads SVGIG (reference sequence). This CDR3 region has 12 residues.

V and J are TRBV30 and TRBJ2-2; 14 bases are shared with TRBD2. The ends lost 8 bases at V and 0 bases at J; junction bases unmatched: 8. Germline lookup yields CDR1 GTSNPN and CDR2 SVGIG (reference sequence). The CDR3 has 17 amino acids. The CDR3 is CAPTGLAGEANTGELFF. CDR3 in DNA: TGTGCCCCAACGGGACTAGCGGGAGAGGCGAACACCGGGGAGCTGTTTTTT.

The gene calls are TRBV5-1 and TRBJ2-6; 9 positions agree with TRBD2. Looked up from germline, CDR1 is SGHRS and CDR2 is YFSETQ. V shed 6 bases, J shed 1 base, and the junction held 8 bases outside the gene matches. This CDR3 has 17 residues. CDR3 residues: CASKIAGAVSGANVLTF. CDR3 in DNA: TGCGCCAGCAAGATAGCGGGGGCGGTTTCTGGGGCCAACGTCCTGACTTTC.

This sequence joins TRBV5-5 and TRBJ1-1, with D possibly matching TRBD1 (5 bases). The CDR3 is made up of 15 amino acids. Germline CDR1 reads SGHKS; CDR2 reads YYEKEE (reference sequence). V gave up 0 bases and J gave up 4 bases, with 13 bases separating them. The CDR3 bases are TGTGCCAGCAGCTTGGTCGGGGCCGGAGGCACTGAAGCTTTCTTT. This codes for CASSLVGAGGTEAFF. Complete variable domain (other parts from reference TRBV5-5 and TRBJ1-1): DAGVTQSPTHLIKTRGQQVTLRCSPISGHKSVSWYQQVLGQGPQFIFQYYEKEERGRGNFPDRFSARQFPNYSSELNVNALLLGDSALYLCASSLVGAGGTEAFFGQGTRLTVV.

J is TRBJ2-2 and V is TRBV27; D uncertain. CDR1 and CDR2 (germline): MNHEY, SMNVEV (reference sequence). V was trimmed by 8 bases and J by 0 bases, leaving 13 bases between them. The CDR3 spans 15 residues. CDR3 region: CASSRRSANTGELFF. CDR3 DNA sequence: TGTGCCAGCTCTCGCAGGTCAGCGAACACCGGGGAGCTGTTTTTT.

This clone was found many times. The CDR3 region is CASSPLGPGPGYTF. The CDR3 coding sequence is TGTGCCAGCAGCCCTTTGGGGCCTGGCCCTGGCTACACCTTC. The J gene is TRBJ1-2, the V gene TRBV2; D might be TRBD1 (5 bases). This CDR3 region has 14 residues. Trimming took off 6 bases at V and 7 bases at J, with 18 bases between the two ends. The germline gives CDR1 SNHLY, CDR2 FYNNEI.

The V and J genes are TRBV7-2 and TRBJ2-7; 9 bases are shared with TRBD2. The CDR3 is 17 residues long. From germline, CDR1 is SGHTA and CDR2 FQGNSA. After removal of 0 bases from V and 6 bases from J, the junction contained 12 bases not matched to a gene. The DNA of the CDR3 is TGTGCCAGCAGCTTAGCGGGTAGCGGGGGATTAGGGGCCGAGCAGTACTTC. Its translation: CASSLAGSGGLGAEQYF.

The rearrangement joins TRBV28 to TRBJ2-7, with TRBD2 as a possible D gene (6 bases). CDR1 is MDHEN and CDR2 is SYDVKM in the germline V gene. The CDR3 is 16 amino acids. V lost 3 bases, J lost 1 base, and 16 bases lay in between. CDR3 in DNA: TGTGCCAGCAGTTTGATTTATGGGGCGGGATCCTACGAGCAGTACTTC. Translating gives CASSLIYGAGSYEQYF. The full variable domain, completed using reference TRBV28 and TRBJ2-7, is DVKVTQSSRYLVKRTGEKVFLECVQDMDHENMFWYRQDPGLGLRLIYFSYDVKMKEKGDIPEGYSVSREKKERFSLILESASTNQTSMYLCASSLIYGAGSYEQYFGPGTRLTVT.

The chain has TRBV2 and TRBJ2-2; 9 bases are a match to TRBD1. The CDR3 contains 17 residues. V was pared by 5 bases and J by 4 bases, with 11 bases of the junction left unmatched. Per germline, CDR1 SNHLY and CDR2 FYNNEI. In DNA, the CDR3 is TGTGCCAGCAGTAATGCCGGGACAGGGTATACCACCGGGGAGCTGTTTTTT. This codes for CASSNAGTGYTTGELFF.

The rearrangement links TRBV28 to TRBJ2-7; D is unclear. The germline V gene encodes CDR1 MDHEN and CDR2 SYDVKM. The CDR3 loop spans 11 amino acids. V was pared by 5 bases and J by 4 bases, with 6 bases between. The CDR3 bases are TGTGCCAGCAGTCGGCAGTACGAGCAGTACTTC. It yields the protein CASSRQYEQYF.

J is TRBJ2-5 and V is TRBV5-8; no clear D. The V gene lost 3 bases and the J gene lost 4 bases, with 7 bases spanning the gap. This CDR3 spans 12 amino acids. Germline V gene lookup returns CDR1 SGHTS and CDR2 YDEGEE. This chain's CDR3 is CASSSARETQYF. In nucleotides, the CDR3 is TGTGCCAGCAGCTCCGCGCGAGAGACCCAGTACTTC.

The chain is built from TRBV7-2 and TRBJ2-7; tentative D call: TRBD2 (6 bases). Trimming shortened V by 4 bases and J by 7 bases, and 14 bases separated the two germline ends. Per germline, CDR1 SGHTA and CDR2 FQGNSA. This CDR3 region has 13 residues. The CDR3 nucleotides read TGTGCCAGCAGCTGGACTCCCCGGGGGGAGCAGTACTTC. Its protein product is CASSWTPRGEQYF.

V usage is TRBV5-6 and J usage is TRBJ2-7; a weak D match, TRBD1 (6 bases). The ends were cut back, 4 bases at V and 5 bases at J, with 19 bases in the middle. Germline CDR1 and CDR2: SGHDT and YYEEEE. The CDR3 length is 15 residues. The CDR3 bases are TGTGCCAGCAGCCAACCGGGACATGACCCCCACGAGCAGTACTTC. Translating it yields CASSQPGHDPHEQYF.

The CDR3 region has the DNA TGTGCCATCAGTGAGACGGGGGGCCCCGTTGATGGCTACACCTTC. This encodes CAISETGGPVDGYTF. The rearrangement uses TRBV10-3 and TRBJ1-2; D may be TRBD1 (6 bases). Deletions cut 2 bases from V and 6 bases from J, with 16 bases between. This CDR3 comprises 15 residues. The germline V gene encodes CDR1 ENHRY and CDR2 SYGVKD.

This clone was counted once. This chain uses TRBV18 with TRBJ2-5; no clear D. The CDR3 length is 12 residues. The germline CDR1 and CDR2 sequences are KGHSH and LQKENI. Between the trimmed V and J ends, which lost 5 bases and 0 bases, there was a span of 4 bases. This CDR3 reads CASSAYQETQYF. In DNA, the CDR3 is TGTGCCAGCTCAGCCTACCAAGAGACCCAGTACTTC.

This chain joins TRBV27 and TRBJ1-5, with a possible D match to TRBD1 (5 bases). Germline loops: CDR1 MNHEY, CDR2 SMNVEV (reference sequence). The CDR3 extends over 14 amino acids. V was clipped by 3 bases and J by 5 bases, with 11 bases between them. The DNA of the CDR3 is TGTGCCAGCAGTTTCACGGGGCTCGATCAGCCCCAGCATTTT. The encoded protein is CASSFTGLDQPQHF.

The V gene is TRBV10-3, the J gene TRBJ1-1; no clear D gene. Trimming removed 4 bases from V and 10 bases from J, with 13 bases in between. This CDR3 comprises 12 residues. Germline V gene sequence: CDR1 ENHRY, CDR2 SYGVKD. The CDR3 is CAISAAASGAFF. The CDR3 bases are TGTGCCATCAGTGCCGCGGCGAGTGGAGCTTTCTTT.